The sequence of this T cell receptor beta chain was determined in a study of blood T cell repertoires in COVID-19. As for the study in general: There were acute and convalescent COVID-19 samples, and they came from the United States, Italy and Spain. Sample material is recorded as cDNA or gDNA derived from T cells, B-cell-depleted T cells, or PBMCs.

The ends were cut back, 0 bases at V and 2 bases at J, with 10 bases in the middle. The CDR3 runs 15 residues. Germline CDR1 SGHNT, CDR2 YYREEE (reference sequence). How the authors handled the data: The authors estimated nucleated cell counts from reference gene primer amplification. Libraries were prepared by immunoSEQ multiplex PCR; TCRdb keeps only in-frame clonotypes and omits some of them. V and J calls plus clone size are reproduced from that table; the DNA served to infer D and trimming. The table lists some 280,000 clones, roughly 80% of them singletons. This sequence was found in a woman aged 50 to 65 with active or convalescent COVID-19. Sequences were obtained from peripheral blood. The gene calls are TRBV5-4 and TRBJ2-3, with D possibly being TRBD2 (6 bases). This chain's CDR3 is CASSLASADTDTQYF. In DNA form, the CDR3 reads TGTGCCAGCAGCTTGGCTAGCGCGGACACAGATACGCAGTATTTT.